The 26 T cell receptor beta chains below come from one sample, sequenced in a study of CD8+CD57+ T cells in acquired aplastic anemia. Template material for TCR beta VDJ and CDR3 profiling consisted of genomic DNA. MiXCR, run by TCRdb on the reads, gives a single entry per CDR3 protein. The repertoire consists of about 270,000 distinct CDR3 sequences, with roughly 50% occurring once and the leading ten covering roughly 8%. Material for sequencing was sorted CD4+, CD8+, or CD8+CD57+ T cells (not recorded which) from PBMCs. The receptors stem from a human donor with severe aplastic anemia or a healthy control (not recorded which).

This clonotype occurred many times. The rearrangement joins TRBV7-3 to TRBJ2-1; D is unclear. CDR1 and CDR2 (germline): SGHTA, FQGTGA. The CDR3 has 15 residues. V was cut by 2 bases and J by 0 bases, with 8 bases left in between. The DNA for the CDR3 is TGTGCCAGCAGCTTAGTTCAAACCTCCTACAATGAGCAGTTCTTC. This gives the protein CASSLVQTSYNEQFF.

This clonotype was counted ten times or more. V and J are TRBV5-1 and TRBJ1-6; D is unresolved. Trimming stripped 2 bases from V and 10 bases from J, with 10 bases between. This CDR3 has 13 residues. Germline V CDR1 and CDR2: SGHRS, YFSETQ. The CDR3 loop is CASSFRVGSPLHF. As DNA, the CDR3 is TGCGCCAGCAGCTTTCGGGTTGGGTCACCCCTCCACTTT.

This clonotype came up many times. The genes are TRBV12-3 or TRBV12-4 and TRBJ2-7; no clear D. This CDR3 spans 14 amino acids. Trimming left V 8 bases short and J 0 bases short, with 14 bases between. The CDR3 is CASRDGRSSYEQYF. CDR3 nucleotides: TGTGCCAGCCGTGACGGACGGAGCTCCTACGAGCAGTACTTC.

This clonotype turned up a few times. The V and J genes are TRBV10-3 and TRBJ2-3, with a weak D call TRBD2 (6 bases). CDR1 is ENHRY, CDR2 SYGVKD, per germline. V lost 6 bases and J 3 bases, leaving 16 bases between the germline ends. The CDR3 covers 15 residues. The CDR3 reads CAISAWGERTDTQYF. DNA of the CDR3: TGTGCCATCAGCGCGTGGGGGGAGAGGACAGATACGCAGTATTTT.

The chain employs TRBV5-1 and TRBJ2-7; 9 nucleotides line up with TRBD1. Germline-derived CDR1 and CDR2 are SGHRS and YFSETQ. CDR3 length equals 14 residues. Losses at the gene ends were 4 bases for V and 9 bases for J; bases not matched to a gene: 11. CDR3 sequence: CASSIGDRALGQYF. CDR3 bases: TGCGCCAGCAGCATAGGGGACAGGGCTCTTGGGCAGTACTTC. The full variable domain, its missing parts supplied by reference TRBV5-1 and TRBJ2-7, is KAGVTQTPRYLIKTRGQQVTLSCSPISGHRSVSWYQQTPGQGLQFLFEYFSETQRNKGNFPGRFSGRQFSNSRSEMNVSTLELGDSALYLCASSIGDRALGQYFGPGTRLTVT.

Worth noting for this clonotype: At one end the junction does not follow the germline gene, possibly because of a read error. The CDR3 loop is CASSLHGLAGHNEQLF. As DNA, the CDR3 is TGTGCCAGCAGCTTACACGGACTAGCGGGGCACAATGAGCAGTTATTC. The genes are TRBV7-3 and TRBJ2-1; 12 nucleotides align to TRBD2. Germline assignment: CDR1 SGHTA and CDR2 FQGTGA. This CDR3 region has 16 residues.

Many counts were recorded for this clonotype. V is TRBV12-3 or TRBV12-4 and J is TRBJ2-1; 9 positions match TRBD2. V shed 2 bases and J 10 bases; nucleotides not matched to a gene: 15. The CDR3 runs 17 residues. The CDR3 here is CASSLRGGGAEPREQFF. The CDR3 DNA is TGTGCCAGCAGTTTACGGGGCGGGGGGGCCGAACCGCGAGAGCAGTTCTTC.

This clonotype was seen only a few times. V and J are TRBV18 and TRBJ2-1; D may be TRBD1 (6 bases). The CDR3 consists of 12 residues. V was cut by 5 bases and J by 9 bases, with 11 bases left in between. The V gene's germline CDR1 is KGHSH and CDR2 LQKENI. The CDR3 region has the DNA TGTGCCAGCTCAGTTGACAGGTTTGAGCAGTTCTTC. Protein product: CASSVDRFEQFF.

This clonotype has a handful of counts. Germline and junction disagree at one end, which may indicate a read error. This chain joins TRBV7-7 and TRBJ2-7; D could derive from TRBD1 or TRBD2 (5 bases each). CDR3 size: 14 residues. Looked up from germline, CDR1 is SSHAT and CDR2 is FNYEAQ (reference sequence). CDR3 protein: CASSLGDGAYEQYF. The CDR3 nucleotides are TGTGCTAGCAGCTTAGGGGACGGAGCCTACGAGCAGTACTTC.

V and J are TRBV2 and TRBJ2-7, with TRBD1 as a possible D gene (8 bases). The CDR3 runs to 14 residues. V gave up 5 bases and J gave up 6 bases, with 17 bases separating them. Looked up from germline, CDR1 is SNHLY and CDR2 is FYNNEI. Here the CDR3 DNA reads TGTGCCAGCAGTCCCGGACAGGGAGGGCTCGAGCAGTACTTC. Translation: CASSPGQGGLEQYF.

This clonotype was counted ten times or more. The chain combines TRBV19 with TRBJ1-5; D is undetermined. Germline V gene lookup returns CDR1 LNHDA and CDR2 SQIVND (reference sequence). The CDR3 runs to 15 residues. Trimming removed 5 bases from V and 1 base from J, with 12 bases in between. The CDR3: CASSVSGSSNQPQHF. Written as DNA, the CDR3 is TGTGCCAGTAGTGTGAGTGGGTCAAGCAATCAGCCCCAGCATTTT.

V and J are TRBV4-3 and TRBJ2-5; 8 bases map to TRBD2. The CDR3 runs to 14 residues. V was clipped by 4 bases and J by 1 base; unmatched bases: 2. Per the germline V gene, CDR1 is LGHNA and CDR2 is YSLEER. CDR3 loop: CASSLGTSQETQYF. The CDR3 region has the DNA TGCGCCAGCAGCCTCGGGACTAGCCAAGAGACCCAGTACTTC.

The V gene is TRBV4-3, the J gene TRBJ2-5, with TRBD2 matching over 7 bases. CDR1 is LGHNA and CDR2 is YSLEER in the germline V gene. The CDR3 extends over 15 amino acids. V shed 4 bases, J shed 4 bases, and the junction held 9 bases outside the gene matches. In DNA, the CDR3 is TGCGCCAGCAGCCCTGGAATTTCTAGCGGAGAGACCCAGTACTTC. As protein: CASSPGISSGETQYF.

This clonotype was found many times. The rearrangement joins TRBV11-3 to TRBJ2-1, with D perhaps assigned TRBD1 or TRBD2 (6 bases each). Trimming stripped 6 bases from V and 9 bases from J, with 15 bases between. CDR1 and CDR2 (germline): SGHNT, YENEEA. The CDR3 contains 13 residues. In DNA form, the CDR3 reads TGTGCCAGCAGTCAGGTGGGGGGCGGTGAGCAGTTCTTC. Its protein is CASSQVGGGEQFF.

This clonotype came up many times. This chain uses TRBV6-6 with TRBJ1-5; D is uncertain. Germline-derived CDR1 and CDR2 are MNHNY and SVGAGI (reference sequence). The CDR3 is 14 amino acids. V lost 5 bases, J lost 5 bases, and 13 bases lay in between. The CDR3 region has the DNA TGTGCCAGCAGTCAATTGGGCAGCCATCAGCCCCAGCATTTT. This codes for CASSQLGSHQPQHF.

In DNA, the CDR3 is TGCAGTGCTAAGACAGGGGTCTACGAGCAGTACTTC. It is translated as CSAKTGVYEQYF. J is TRBJ2-7 and V is TRBV20-1; 8 bases match TRBD1. Germline CDR1 and CDR2: DFQATT and SNEGSKA (reference sequence). The V gene end was trimmed by 4 bases and the J gene end by 3 bases; junction bases not matched to a gene: 2. The length of the CDR3 is 12 residues.

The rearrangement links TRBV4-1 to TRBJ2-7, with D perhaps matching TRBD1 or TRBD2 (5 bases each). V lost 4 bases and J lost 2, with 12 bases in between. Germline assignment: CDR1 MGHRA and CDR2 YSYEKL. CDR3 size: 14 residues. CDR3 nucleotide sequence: TGCGCCAGCAGCCCCCGGGACGGTGCCTACGAGCAGTACTTC. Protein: CASSPRDGAYEQYF.

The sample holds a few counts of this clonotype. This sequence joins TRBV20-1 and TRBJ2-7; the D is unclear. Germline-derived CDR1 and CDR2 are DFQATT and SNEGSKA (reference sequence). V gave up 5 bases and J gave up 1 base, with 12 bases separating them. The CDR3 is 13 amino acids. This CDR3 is CSADLDPSYEQYF. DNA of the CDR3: TGCAGTGCTGACCTTGACCCGTCCTACGAGCAGTACTTC.

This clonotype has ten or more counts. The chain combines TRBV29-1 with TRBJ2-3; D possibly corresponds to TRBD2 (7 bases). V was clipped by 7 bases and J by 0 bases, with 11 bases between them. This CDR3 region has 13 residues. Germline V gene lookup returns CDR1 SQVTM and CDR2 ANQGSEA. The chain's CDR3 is CSARGASTDTQYF. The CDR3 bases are TGCAGCGCCCGGGGGGCTAGCACAGATACGCAGTATTTT.

CDR3 in DNA: TGTGCCAGCAGGGAACATCCCCCCGGCCATGGCTACACCTTC. It translates to CASREHPPGHGYTF. The rearrangement uses TRBV2 and TRBJ1-2; D remains unclear. Trimming cost V 6 bases and J 6 bases, with 17 bases left between them. The germline V gene has CDR1 SNHLY and CDR2 FYNNEI. This CDR3 is built from 14 residues.

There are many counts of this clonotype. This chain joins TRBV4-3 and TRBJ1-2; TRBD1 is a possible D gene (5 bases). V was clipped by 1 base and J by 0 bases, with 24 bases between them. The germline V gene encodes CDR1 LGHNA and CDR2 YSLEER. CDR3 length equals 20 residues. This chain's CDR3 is CASSQVLLEPGHGANYGYTF. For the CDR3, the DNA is TGCGCCAGCAGCCAAGTGCTTCTGGAACCCGGACACGGAGCTAACTATGGCTACACCTTC.

This CDR3 is CASSLVVDTGELFF. The CDR3 DNA is TGCGCCAGCAGCCTGGTTGTTGACACCGGGGAGCTGTTTTTT. The V gene is TRBV5-1, the J gene TRBJ2-2; unclear D gene. Per germline, CDR1 SGHRS and CDR2 YFSETQ. The CDR3 has 14 residues. V lost 4 bases and J lost 3, with 10 bases in between.

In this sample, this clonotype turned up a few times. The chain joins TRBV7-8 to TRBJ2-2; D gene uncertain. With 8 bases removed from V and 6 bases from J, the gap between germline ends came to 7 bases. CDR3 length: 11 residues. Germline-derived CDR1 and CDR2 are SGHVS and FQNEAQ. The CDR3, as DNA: TGTGCCAGCGTGAGATCCGGGGAGCTGTTTTTT. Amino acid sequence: CASVRSGELFF.

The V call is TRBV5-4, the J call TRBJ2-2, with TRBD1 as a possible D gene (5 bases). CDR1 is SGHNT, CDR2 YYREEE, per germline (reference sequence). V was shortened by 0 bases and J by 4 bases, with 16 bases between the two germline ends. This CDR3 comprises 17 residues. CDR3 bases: TGTGCCAGCAGCTTGGGTGCAGGGCCCCTTTCCACCGGGGAGCTGTTTTTT. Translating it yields CASSLGAGPLSTGELFF.

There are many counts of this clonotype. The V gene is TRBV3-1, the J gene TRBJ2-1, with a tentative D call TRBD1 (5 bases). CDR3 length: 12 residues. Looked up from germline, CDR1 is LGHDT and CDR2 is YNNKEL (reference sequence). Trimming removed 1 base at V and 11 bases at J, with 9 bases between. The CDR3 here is CASSQATAKQFF. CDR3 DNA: TGTGCCAGCAGCCAAGCGACAGCTAAGCAGTTCTTC.

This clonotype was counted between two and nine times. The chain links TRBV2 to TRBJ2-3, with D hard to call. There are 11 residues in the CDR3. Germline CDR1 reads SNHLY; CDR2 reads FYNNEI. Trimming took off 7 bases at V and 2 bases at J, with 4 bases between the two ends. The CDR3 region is CASKNTDTQYF. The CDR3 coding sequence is TGTGCCAGCAAAAACACAGATACGCAGTATTTT.